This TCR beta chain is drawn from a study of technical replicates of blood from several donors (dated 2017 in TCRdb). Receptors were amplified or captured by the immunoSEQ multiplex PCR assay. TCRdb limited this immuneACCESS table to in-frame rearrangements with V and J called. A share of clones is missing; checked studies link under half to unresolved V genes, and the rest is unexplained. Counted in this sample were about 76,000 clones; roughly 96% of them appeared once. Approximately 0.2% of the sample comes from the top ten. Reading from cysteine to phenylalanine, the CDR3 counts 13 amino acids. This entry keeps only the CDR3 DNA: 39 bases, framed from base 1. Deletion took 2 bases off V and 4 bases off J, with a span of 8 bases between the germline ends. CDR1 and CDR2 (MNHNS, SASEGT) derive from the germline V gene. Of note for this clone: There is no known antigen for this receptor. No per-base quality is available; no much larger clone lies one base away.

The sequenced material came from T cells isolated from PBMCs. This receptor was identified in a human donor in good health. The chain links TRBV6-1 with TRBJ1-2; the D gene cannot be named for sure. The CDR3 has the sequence CASSENGSYGYTF. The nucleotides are TGTGCCAGCAGTGAAAACGGTAGCTATGGCTACACCTTC.